This TCR beta chain was captured in a study of T cell responses to AZD1222 COVID-19 vaccine. The overall study: Investigators merged groups given second doses at roughly 4 or roughly 12 weeks. Overall study results and limits: Within unmutated variant regions lay the reported targets of nearly half of spike-specific TCRs. Baseline serology detected seropositivity in only 5 or 6 AZD1222 recipients.

Details on this clone: Antigen: not known.

The CDR3 has 13 amino acids. Trimming shortened V by 3 bases and J by 7 bases, and 10 bases separated the two germline ends. From germline, CDR1 is MDHEN and CDR2 SYDVKM. Repertoires were generated with immunoSEQ multiplex PCR, while TCRdb's copy carries only in-frame clones and drops some. The sample includes about 130,000 clones, 70% to 90% of them seen just once. The TCR originated in an adult in good health. The sequenced sample was peripheral blood, obtained on day 0 of AZD1222 vaccination. V is TRBV28 and J is TRBJ1-5; no definite D call. The CDR3 here is CASSFGRSQPQHF. In DNA, the CDR3 is TGTGCCAGCAGTTTTGGGAGGAGCCAGCCCCAGCATTTT.